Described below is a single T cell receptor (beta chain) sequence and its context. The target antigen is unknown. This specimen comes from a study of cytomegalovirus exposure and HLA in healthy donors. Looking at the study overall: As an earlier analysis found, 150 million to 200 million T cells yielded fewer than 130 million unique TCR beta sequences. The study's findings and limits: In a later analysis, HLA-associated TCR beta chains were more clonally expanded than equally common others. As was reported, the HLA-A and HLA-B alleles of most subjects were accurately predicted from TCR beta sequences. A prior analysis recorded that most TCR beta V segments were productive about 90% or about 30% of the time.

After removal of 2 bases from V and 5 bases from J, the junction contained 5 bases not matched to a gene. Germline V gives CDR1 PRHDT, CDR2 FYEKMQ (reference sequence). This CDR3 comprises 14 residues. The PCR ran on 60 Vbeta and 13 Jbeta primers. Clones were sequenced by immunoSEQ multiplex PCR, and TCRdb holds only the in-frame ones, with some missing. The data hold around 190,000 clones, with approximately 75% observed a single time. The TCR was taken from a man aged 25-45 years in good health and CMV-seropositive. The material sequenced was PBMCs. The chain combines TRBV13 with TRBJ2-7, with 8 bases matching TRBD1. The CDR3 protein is CASSLPGGGDEQYF. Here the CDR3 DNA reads TGTGCCAGCAGCTTACCAGGGGGCGGCGACGAGCAGTACTTC.